Following are 17 T cell receptor beta chains from one sample sequenced in a study of CD8 T cells in ankylosing spondylitis. Whole-study results and caveats: Typical of ankylosing spondylitis blood, it appeared, was a TCR beta motif of several highly homologous variants.

In TCRdb, the 5' RACE reads were re-called with MiXCR into one record per CDR3 protein. The table shows some 240,000 distinct CDR3 sequences, with 7.3% occurring only once. Their antigens are not known. The sample consisted of blood, either unsorted or a sorted T cell fraction (not recorded which). The receptors were sampled from a male donor with ankylosing spondylitis.

This clonotype has just a few counts. The rearrangement uses TRBV6-2 or TRBV6-3 and TRBJ2-6; no reliable D call. CDR1 and CDR2 from the germline V gene are MNHEY and SVGEGT. Trimming stripped 6 bases from V and 0 bases from J, with 6 bases between. The CDR3 loop spans 14 amino acids. The DNA for the CDR3 is TGTGCCAGCAGAGTGGTCTCTGGGGCCAACGTCCTGACTTTC. Protein sequence: CASRVVSGANVLTF.

Ten or more counts support this clonotype. The rearrangement uses TRBV18 and TRBJ1-1; D gene ambiguous. This CDR3 contains 16 residues. Per the germline V gene, CDR1 is KGHSH and CDR2 is LQKENI. Trimming stripped 1 base from V and 0 bases from J, with 12 bases between. The CDR3: CASSPLRREMNTEAFF. The CDR3 DNA follows: TGTGCCAGCTCACCACTCCGAAGGGAGATGAACACTGAAGCTTTCTTT.

The J gene is TRBJ2-6, the V gene TRBV14; D unresolved. CDR1 is SGHDN and CDR2 is FVKESK in the germline V gene. Trimming cost V 1 base and J 3 bases, with 4 bases left between them. This CDR3 spans 14 amino acids. Written as DNA, the CDR3 is TGTGCCAGCAGCCAAGCGGTTGGGGCCAACGTCCTGACTTTC. Its protein product is CASSQAVGANVLTF.

The rearrangement links TRBV7-9 to TRBJ1-2, with D possibly being TRBD1 (6 bases). Trimming stripped 2 bases from V and 5 bases from J, with 15 bases between. This CDR3 region has 15 residues. Germline V gene sequence: CDR1 SEHNR, CDR2 FQNEAQ (reference sequence). The CDR3 DNA sequence: TGTGCCAGCAGCTTATCTGGGACACCTATATATGGCTACACCTTC. Translating it yields CASSLSGTPIYGYTF.

This clonotype came up many times. The chain employs TRBV21-1 and TRBJ2-2; the table's D call, TRBD1, was not checked against the DNA. TRBV21-1 is listed as a pseudogene. This CDR3 spans 17 amino acids. The CDR3 here is CATSPFFRQGAGGELFF. CDR3 coding DNA: TGTGCCACTTCACCATTTTTTAGACAGGGGGCGGGCGGGGAGCTGTTTTTT.

There are a few counts of this clonotype. The chain joins TRBV20-1 to TRBJ2-1; 9 bases are shared with TRBD2. This CDR3 spans 17 amino acids. Trimming at V came to 3 bases and at J to 4 bases, leaving 13 bases not matched to a gene. Germline V gene sequence: CDR1 DFQATT, CDR2 SNEGSKA (reference sequence). The CDR3 protein is CSASPRGLAGFYNEQFF. CDR3 sequence (DNA): TGCAGTGCTAGTCCCCGAGGCCTAGCGGGGTTTTACAATGAGCAGTTCTTC.

In its sample, this clonotype was seen a few times. V gene TRBV20-1 combines with J gene TRBJ2-3, with 9 bases that match TRBD1. Per germline, CDR1 DFQATT and CDR2 SNEGSKA (reference sequence). V lost 2 bases and J lost 5; bases outside the gene matches: 8. CDR3 length equals 15 residues. Here the CDR3 reads CSARRTGARKDTQYF. Written as DNA, the CDR3 is TGCAGTGCTAGAAGGACAGGGGCGCGTAAAGATACGCAGTATTTT.

This clonotype has a count of ten or more. The gene calls are TRBV5-6 and TRBJ2-5; D gene unclear. Trimming took off 3 bases at V and 3 bases at J, with 9 bases between the two ends. The CDR3 has 13 residues. The germline CDR1 and CDR2 sequences are SGHDT and YYEEEE. CDR3 residues: CASSYVAEETQYF. Here the CDR3 DNA reads TGTGCCAGCAGCTACGTAGCAGAAGAGACCCAGTACTTC.

The gene calls are TRBV20-1 and TRBJ1-2, with a possible D match to TRBD1 (5 bases). This CDR3 comprises 15 residues. Germline CDR1 DFQATT, CDR2 SNEGSKA (reference sequence). V lost 0 bases and J 2 bases, leaving 13 bases between the germline ends. The CDR3 DNA sequence: TGCAGTGCTAGAGACCTCTTGGGGGGGAACTATGGCTACACCTTC. Protein sequence: CSARDLLGGNYGYTF.

The table lists this clonotype with many counts. The genes are TRBV25-1 and TRBJ2-5, with 8 bases identical to TRBD2. Trimming removed 3 bases from V and 9 bases from J; junction bases left unmatched: 9. CDR3 length: 14 residues. The V gene's germline CDR1 is MGHDK and CDR2 SYGVNS. CDR3 nucleotides: TGTGCCAGCAGTGATGGACTAGCACCCACGGCCCAGTACTTC. Its translation: CASSDGLAPTAQYF.

The chain couples TRBV7-2 to TRBJ1-2; D is possibly TRBD1 (6 bases). This CDR3 is 15 amino acids long. V lost 1 base, J lost 2 bases, and 11 bases lay in between. The germline V gene encodes CDR1 SGHTA and CDR2 FQGNSA. The CDR3 DNA is TGTGCCAGCAGCTTAGTTGGAGACAGGAACTATGGCTACACCTTC. This encodes CASSLVGDRNYGYTF.

This clonotype was seen ten or more times. The chain employs TRBV6-5 and TRBJ1-6; perhaps TRBD1 as D (6 bases). Trimming cost V 4 bases and J 8 bases, with 12 bases left between them. The germline gives CDR1 MNHEY, CDR2 SVGAGI. The CDR3 runs to 14 residues. The CDR3 sequence is CASSSLGGHSPLHF. CDR3 coding DNA: TGTGCCAGCAGTTCACTCGGGGGCCATTCACCCCTCCACTTT.

This clonotype came up many times. The rearrangement uses TRBV12-3 or TRBV12-4 and TRBJ2-4; tentatively, D is TRBD2 (5 bases). This CDR3 contains 16 residues. The V end lost 0 bases, the J end lost 1 base, and 10 bases lay between the germline ends. The CDR3 loop is CASSLAPPGAKNIQYF. The CDR3 DNA sequence: TGTGCCAGCAGTTTAGCCCCCCCGGGGGCCAAAAACATTCAGTACTTC.

This clonotype occurred many times. The chain joins TRBV14 to TRBJ1-2; D unresolved. The CDR3 covers 15 residues. Deletions cut 0 bases from V and 1 base from J, with 9 bases between. Germline assignment: CDR1 SGHDN and CDR2 FVKESK. This CDR3 is CASSQDRKGNYGYTF. The CDR3 coding sequence is TGTGCCAGCAGCCAAGATAGGAAGGGTAACTATGGCTACACCTTC.

This clonotype was recorded at least ten times. The chain joins TRBV29-1 to TRBJ2-3; 11 positions agree with TRBD1. This CDR3 contains 16 residues. The V segment lost 7 bases and the J segment 2 bases; nucleotides outside the gene matches: 11. CDR1 is SQVTM, CDR2 ANQGSEA, per germline. This CDR3 reads CSGTGGPLDPTDTQYF. The CDR3 nucleotides are TGCAGCGGGACAGGGGGCCCTTTGGATCCCACAGATACGCAGTATTTT.

About this clonotype: A much larger clone sits a single nucleotide away, making a read error possible. The chain is built from TRBV15 and TRBJ2-5; D gene unclear. The length of the CDR3 is 15 residues. Germline CDR1 and CDR2: LNHNV and YYDKDF (reference sequence). The CDR3 sequence: CATNRDLRNQETQYF. The CDR3 region has the DNA TGTGCCACCAACAGAGATCTCCGGAACCAAGAGACCCAGTACTTC.

This clonotype was recorded many times. The chain links TRBV12-3 or TRBV12-4 to TRBJ1-2, with D possibly being TRBD1 (5 bases). The CDR3 sequence is 14 residues long. The ends were cut back, 5 bases at V and 8 bases at J, with 18 bases in the middle. CDR3 sequence (DNA): TGTGCCAGCAGTCCGTTAAGGGATTCAGGGGGCTACACCTTC. Protein product: CASSPLRDSGGYTF.